The present T cell receptor (beta chain) was sequenced within a study of brain metastases from non-small cell lung cancer. Points from the study as a whole: Metastases had sparse T cells but largely shared repertoires with primaries. Compared with primary tumors, brain metastases showed less T-cell infiltration. In roughly 64% of brain metastases, T-cell clones were expanded compared with matched primary tumors.

After removal of 4 bases from V and 4 bases from J, the junction contained 13 bases not matched to a gene. This CDR3 has 17 residues. Germline V gene lookup returns CDR1 SNHLY and CDR2 FYNNEI. Repertoires were generated with immunoSEQ multiplex PCR, while TCRdb's copy carries only in-frame clones and drops some. The repertoire holds 13,000 to 15,000 clones, around 86% seen once, with approximately 7.7% in the top ten. Notes on this clone: Its antigen is not identified.

The clonotype was recovered from a donor aged 40 or over with non-small cell lung cancer. Sequenced material: primary lung tumor tissue. The gene calls are TRBV2 and TRBJ2-5, with TRBD2 matching over 9 bases. The CDR3 nucleotides are TGTGCCAGCAGTGGGCCCCTGACTAGCGGTCTAGGAGAGACCCAGTACTTC. It yields the protein CASSGPLTSGLGETQYF.